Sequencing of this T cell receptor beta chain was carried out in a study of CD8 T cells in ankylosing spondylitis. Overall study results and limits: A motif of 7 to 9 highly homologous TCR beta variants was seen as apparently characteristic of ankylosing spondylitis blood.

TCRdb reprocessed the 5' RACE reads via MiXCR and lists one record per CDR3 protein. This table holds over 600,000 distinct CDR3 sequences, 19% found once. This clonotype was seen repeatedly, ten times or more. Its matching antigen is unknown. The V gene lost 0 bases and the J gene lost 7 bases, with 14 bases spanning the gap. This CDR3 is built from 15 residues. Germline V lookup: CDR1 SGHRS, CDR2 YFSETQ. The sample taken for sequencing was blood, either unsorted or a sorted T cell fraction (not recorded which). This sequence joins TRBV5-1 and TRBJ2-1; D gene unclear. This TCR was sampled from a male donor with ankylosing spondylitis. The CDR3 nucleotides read TGCGCCAGCAGCTTGGGTCTATCCCGCCTGAATGAGCAGTTCTTC. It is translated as CASSLGLSRLNEQFF.